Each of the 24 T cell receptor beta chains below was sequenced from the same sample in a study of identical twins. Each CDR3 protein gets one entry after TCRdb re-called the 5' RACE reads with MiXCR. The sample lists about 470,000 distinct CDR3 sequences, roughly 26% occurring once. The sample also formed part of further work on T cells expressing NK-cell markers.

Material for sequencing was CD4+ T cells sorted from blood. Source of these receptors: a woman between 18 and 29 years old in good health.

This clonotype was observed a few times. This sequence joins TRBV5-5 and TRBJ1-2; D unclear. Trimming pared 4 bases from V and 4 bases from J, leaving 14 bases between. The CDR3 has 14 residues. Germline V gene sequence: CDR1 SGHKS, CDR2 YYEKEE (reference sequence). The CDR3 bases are TGTGCCAGCAGCCCTCCTCGGGTCTCCTATGGCTACACCTTC. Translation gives CASSPPRVSYGYTF.

DNA for the CDR3: TGCGCCAGCAGCCTCCTTGGGAGCTCGCCCCAGCATTTT. Its protein is CASSLLGSSPQHF. The chain recombines TRBV5-1 with TRBJ1-5, with no clear D. Germline V lookup: CDR1 SGHRS, CDR2 YFSETQ. The V end was cut by 4 bases, the J end by 9 bases, with 14 bases between. This CDR3 comprises 13 residues.

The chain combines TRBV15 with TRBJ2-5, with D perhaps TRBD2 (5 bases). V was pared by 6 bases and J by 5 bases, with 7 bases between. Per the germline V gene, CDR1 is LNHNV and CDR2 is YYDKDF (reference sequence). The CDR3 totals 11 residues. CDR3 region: CATRDWETQYF. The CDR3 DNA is TGTGCCACCAGGGACTGGGAGACCCAGTACTTC.

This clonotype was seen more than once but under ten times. The chain's CDR3 is CARKILTYSQRSTDTQYF. Written as DNA, the CDR3 is TGTGCCCGAAAGATACTCACCTATAGTCAACGAAGCACAGATACGCAGTATTTT. The V call is TRBV6-2 or TRBV6-3, the J call TRBJ2-3, with no clear D. The CDR3 contains 18 residues. V was cut by 11 bases and J by 0 bases, with 27 bases left in between. The germline CDR1 and CDR2 sequences are MNHEY and SVGEGT.

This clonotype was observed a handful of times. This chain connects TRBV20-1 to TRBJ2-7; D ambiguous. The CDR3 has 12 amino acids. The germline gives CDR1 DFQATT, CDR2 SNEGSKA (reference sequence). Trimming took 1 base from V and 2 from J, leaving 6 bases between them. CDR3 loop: CSARANTYEQYF. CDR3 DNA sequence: TGCAGTGCTAGAGCTAATACCTACGAGCAGTACTTC.

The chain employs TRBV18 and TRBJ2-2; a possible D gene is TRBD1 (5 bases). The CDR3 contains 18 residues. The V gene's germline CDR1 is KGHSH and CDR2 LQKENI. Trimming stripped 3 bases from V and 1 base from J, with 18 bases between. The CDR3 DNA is TGTGCCAGCTCACCCGAGTTATCAGGACATATGAACACCGGGGAGCTGTTTTTT. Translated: CASSPELSGHMNTGELFF.

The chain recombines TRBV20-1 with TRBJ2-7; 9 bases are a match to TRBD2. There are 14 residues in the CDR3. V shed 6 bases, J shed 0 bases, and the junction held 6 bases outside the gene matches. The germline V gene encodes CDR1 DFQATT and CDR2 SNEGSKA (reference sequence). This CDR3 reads CSAPLAGTSYEQYF. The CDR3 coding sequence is TGCAGTGCCCCTCTAGCGGGAACCTCCTACGAGCAGTACTTC.

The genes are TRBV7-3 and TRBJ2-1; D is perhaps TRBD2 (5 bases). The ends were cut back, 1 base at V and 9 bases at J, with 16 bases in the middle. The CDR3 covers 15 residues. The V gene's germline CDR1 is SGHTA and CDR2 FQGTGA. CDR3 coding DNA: TGTGCCAGCAGCTTAAAGGGTTTCGAGGGTAGTGAGCAGTTCTTC. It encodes CASSLKGFEGSEQFF.

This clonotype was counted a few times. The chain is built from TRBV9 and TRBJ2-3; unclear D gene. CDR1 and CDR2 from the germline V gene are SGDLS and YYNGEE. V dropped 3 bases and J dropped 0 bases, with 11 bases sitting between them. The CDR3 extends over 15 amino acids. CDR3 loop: CASSAHPDSTDTQYF. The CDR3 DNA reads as TGTGCCAGCAGCGCGCACCCGGACAGCACAGATACGCAGTATTTT.

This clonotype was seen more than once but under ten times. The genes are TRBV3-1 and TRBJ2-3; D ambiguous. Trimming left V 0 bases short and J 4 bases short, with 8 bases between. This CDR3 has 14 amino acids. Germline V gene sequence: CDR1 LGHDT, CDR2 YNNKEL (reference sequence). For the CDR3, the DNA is TGTGCCAGCAGCCAAGAAGACGGGTCAGATACGCAGTATTTT. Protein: CASSQEDGSDTQYF.

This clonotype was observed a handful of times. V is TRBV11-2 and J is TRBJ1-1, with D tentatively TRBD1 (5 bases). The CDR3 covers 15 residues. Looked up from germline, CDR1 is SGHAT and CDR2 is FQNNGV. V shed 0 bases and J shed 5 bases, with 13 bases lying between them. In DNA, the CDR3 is TGTGCCAGCAGCTTAGATTGGGGGGGAGGGACTGAAGCTTTCTTT. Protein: CASSLDWGGGTEAFF.

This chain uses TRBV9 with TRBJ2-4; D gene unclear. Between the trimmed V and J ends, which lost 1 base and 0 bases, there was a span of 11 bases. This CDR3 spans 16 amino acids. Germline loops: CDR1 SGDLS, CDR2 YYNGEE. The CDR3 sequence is CASSVRVVLAKNIQYF. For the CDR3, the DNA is TGTGCCAGCAGCGTACGAGTGGTATTAGCCAAAAACATTCAGTACTTC. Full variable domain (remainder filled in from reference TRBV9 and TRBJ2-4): DSGVTQTPKHLITATGQRVTLRCSPRSGDLSVYWYQQSLDQGLQFLIQYYNGEERAKGNILERFSAQQFPDLHSELNLSSLELGDSALYFCASSVRVVLAKNIQYFGAGTRLSVL.

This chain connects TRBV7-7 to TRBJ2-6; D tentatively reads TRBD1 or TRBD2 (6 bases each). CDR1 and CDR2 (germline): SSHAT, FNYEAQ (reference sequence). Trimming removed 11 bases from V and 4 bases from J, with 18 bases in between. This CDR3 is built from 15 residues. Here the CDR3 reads CADTTGRGGANVLTF. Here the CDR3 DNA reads TGTGCCGATACGACAGGCCGGGGGGGGGCCAACGTCCTGACTTTC.

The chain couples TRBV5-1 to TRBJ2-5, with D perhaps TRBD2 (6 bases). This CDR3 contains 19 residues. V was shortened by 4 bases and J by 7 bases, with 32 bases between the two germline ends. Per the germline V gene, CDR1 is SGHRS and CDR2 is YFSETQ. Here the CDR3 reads CASSTGNVRGHSRRGTQYF. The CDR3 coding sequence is TGCGCCAGCAGCACGGGAAATGTTAGAGGGCACTCTCGGAGGGGGACCCAGTACTTC. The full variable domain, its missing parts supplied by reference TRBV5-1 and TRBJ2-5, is KAGVTQTPRYLIKTRGQQVTLSCSPISGHRSVSWYQQTPGQGLQFLFEYFSETQRNKGNFPGRFSGRQFSNSRSEMNVSTLELGDSALYLCASSTGNVRGHSRRGTQYFGPGTRLLVL.

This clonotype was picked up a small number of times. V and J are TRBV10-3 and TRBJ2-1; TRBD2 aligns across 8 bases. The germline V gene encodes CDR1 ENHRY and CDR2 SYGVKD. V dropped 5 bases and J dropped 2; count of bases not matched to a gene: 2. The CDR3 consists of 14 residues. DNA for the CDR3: TGTGCCATCAGTCCGGGACTAGCCTACAATGAGCAGTTCTTC. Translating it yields CAISPGLAYNEQFF.

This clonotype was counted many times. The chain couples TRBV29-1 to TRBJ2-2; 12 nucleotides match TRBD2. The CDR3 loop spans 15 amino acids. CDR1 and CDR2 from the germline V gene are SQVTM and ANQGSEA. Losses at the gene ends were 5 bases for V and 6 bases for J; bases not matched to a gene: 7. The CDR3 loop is CSVRLTSGRSGELFF. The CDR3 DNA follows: TGCAGCGTTCGGCTGACTAGCGGGAGATCCGGGGAGCTGTTTTTT.

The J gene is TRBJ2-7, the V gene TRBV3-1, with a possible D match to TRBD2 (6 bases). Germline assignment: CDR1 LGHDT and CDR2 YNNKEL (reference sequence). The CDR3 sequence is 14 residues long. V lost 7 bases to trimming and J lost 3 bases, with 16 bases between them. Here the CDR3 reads CASKTTGAGYEQYF. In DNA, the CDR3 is TGTGCCAGCAAAACCACGGGAGCCGGCTACGAGCAGTACTTC.

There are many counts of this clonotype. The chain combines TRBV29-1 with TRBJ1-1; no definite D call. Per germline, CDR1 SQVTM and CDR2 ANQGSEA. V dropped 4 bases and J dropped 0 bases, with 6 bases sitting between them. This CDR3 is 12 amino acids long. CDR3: CSVGRLNTEAFF. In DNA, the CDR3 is TGCAGCGTTGGCAGATTGAACACTGAAGCTTTCTTT.

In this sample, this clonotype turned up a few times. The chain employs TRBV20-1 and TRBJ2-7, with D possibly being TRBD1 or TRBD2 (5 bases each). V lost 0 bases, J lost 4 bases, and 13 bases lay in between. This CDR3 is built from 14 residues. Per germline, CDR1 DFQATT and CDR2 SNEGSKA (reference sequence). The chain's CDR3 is CSAREGAGTYEQYF. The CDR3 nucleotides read TGCAGTGCTAGAGAAGGGGCAGGGACGTACGAGCAGTACTTC.

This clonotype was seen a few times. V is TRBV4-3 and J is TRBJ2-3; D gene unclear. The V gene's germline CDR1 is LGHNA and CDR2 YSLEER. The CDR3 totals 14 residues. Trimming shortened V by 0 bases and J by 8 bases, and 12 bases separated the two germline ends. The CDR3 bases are TGCGCCAGCAGCCAAGAGTCGCTGGAAGGTACGCAGTATTTT. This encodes CASSQESLEGTQYF.

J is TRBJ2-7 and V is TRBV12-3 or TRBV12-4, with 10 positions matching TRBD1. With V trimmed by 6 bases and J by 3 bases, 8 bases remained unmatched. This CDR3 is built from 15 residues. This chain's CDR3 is CASRPTGGEGYEQYF. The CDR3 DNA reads TGTGCCAGCAGGCCGACAGGGGGCGAGGGCTACGAGCAGTACTTC.

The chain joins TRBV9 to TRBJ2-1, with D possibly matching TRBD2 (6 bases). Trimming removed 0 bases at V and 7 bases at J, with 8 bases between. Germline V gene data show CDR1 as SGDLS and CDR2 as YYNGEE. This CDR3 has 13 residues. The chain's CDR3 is CASSVAGRNEQFF. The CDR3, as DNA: TGTGCCAGCAGCGTAGCAGGGAGGAATGAGCAGTTCTTC.

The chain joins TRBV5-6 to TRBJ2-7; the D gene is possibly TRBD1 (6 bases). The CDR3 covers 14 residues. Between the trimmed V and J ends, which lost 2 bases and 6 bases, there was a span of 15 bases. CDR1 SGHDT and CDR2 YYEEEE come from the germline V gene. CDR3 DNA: TGTGCCAGCAGCTTCTTGGCAGGGGCCGGCGAGCAGTACTTC. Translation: CASSFLAGAGEQYF.

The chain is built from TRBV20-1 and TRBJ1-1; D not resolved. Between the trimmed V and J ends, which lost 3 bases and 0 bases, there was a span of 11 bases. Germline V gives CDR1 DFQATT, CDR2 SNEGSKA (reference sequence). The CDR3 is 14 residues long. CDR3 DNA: TGCAGTGCTAGGGAAGGTGGAATGAACACTGAAGCTTTCTTT. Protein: CSAREGGMNTEAFF.